Presented here are 17 T cell receptor beta chains from one specimen sequenced in a study of shared clonotypes between healthy human individuals. The repertoire was sequenced with immunoSEQ multiplex PCR; TCRdb's copy has only in-frame clones and lacks some. The sample yields about 2.5 million clones, about nine tenths seen once. The specimen sequenced was naive CD4+ T cells from PBMCs. Sample subset: CD45RA+ positively selected. These TCRs come from a man aged 18 to 35 in good health. Some clones in this sample may be carry-over from other donors' samples.

This rearrangement joins TRBV30 to TRBJ2-1; the match to TRBD2 covers 9 bases. Germline V lookup: CDR1 GTSNPN, CDR2 SVGIG (reference sequence). The CDR3 covers 18 residues. V lost 8 bases, J lost 0 bases, and 17 bases stayed unmatched. The CDR3 region has the DNA TGTGCCAAAGGGGGTAGCGGGAGCCAGGGGATCTCCTACAATGAGCAGTTCTTC. Translating it yields CAKGGSGSQGISYNEQFF.

A single count supports this clone. The chain joins TRBV6-5 to TRBJ2-5; no reliable D call. The CDR3 has 15 amino acids. The V end lost 1 base, the J end lost 5 bases, and 14 bases lay between the germline ends. Per germline, CDR1 MNHEY and CDR2 SVGAGI. CDR3 nucleotides: TGTGCCAGCAGTTACTGGTCCCAGGACGGCGAGACCCAGTACTTC. This translates into CASSYWSQDGETQYF.

The chain recombines TRBV11-2 with TRBJ2-7, with D unresolved. The CDR3 covers 12 residues. Germline V gives CDR1 SGHAT, CDR2 FQNNGV. The V gene lost 0 bases and the J gene lost 6 bases, with 6 bases spanning the gap. The CDR3 protein is CASSLDGSEQYF. CDR3 nucleotide sequence: TGTGCCAGCAGCTTAGATGGGTCCGAGCAGTACTTC.

This chain links TRBV5-4 with TRBJ2-5, with a possible D match to TRBD2 (6 bases). V was shortened by 3 bases and J by 5 bases, with 17 bases between the two germline ends. The CDR3 covers 15 residues. Per germline, CDR1 SGHNT and CDR2 YYREEE (reference sequence). Here the CDR3 DNA reads TGTGCCAGCAGCTCCTCGGGGGTCCCCGGGGAGACCCAGTACTTC. Amino acids: CASSSSGVPGETQYF.

About this clone itself: A read error may account for a junction end that differs from germline. The chain carries TRBV18 and TRBJ1-4; D is unclear. The germline V gene has CDR1 KGHSH and CDR2 LQKENI. The CDR3 is 18 residues long. CDR3 coding DNA: TGTGCCAGCTCACTTGACGTGTTGTCAGAAGCAACTAATGAAAAATTGTTTTTT. Translated, it gives CASSLDVLSEATNEKLFF. Full variable domain (missing parts from reference TRBV18 and TRBJ1-4): NAGVMQNPRHLVRRRGQEARLRCSPMKGHSHVYWYRQLPEEGLKFMVYLQKENIIDESGMPKERFSAEFPKEGPSILRIQQVVRGDSAAYFCASSLDVLSEATNEKLFFGSGTQLSVL.

The chain has TRBV6-5 and TRBJ2-1; maybe TRBD2 (5 bases). The CDR3 contains 14 residues. CDR1 and CDR2 (germline): MNHEY, SVGAGI. The V end lost 6 bases, the J end lost 5 bases, and 14 bases lay between the germline ends. The CDR3 region has the DNA TGTGCCAGCAGAGAAAGTCTAGCCAACAATGAGCAGTTCTTC. Residues: CASRESLANNEQFF.

The chain carries TRBV7-9 and TRBJ2-7, with 9 bases aligning to TRBD2. The J segment lost 2 bases and the V segment lost 1 base, leaving 9 bases of the junction unmatched. The CDR3 has 17 residues. Germline V gene lookup returns CDR1 SEHNR and CDR2 FQNEAQ (reference sequence). CDR3 coding DNA: TGTGCCAGCAGCTTAGGGGCTAGCGGGATCTTTCCCTACGAGCAGTACTTC. This translates into CASSLGASGIFPYEQYF.

This clone was seen once. The chain combines TRBV7-2 with TRBJ2-6, with 8 nucleotides matching TRBD1. The CDR3 is 16 amino acids. Germline CDR1 and CDR2: SGHTA and FQGNSA. With V trimmed by 6 bases and J by 2 bases, 6 bases remained unmatched. The CDR3 nucleotides read TGTGCCAGCAGTCGGACAGGGCTGACTGGGGCCAACGTCCTGACTTTC. It is translated as CASSRTGLTGANVLTF.

The rearrangement joins TRBV7-2 to TRBJ2-7; 11 bases align to TRBD2. Losses at the gene ends were 5 bases for V and 7 bases for J; bases not matched to a gene: 10. Germline lookup yields CDR1 SGHTA and CDR2 FQGNSA. The CDR3 has 15 residues. As DNA, the CDR3 is TGTGCCAGCAGCAATCCTAGCGGGGGGCCAAAAGAGCAGTACTTC. This codes for CASSNPSGGPKEQYF.

This chain joins TRBV5-1 and TRBJ2-6; D may be TRBD1 (6 bases). CDR1 and CDR2 (germline): SGHRS, YFSETQ. The V and J ends lost 4 bases and 2 bases respectively, with 10 bases between them. CDR3 length: 15 residues. The CDR3 reads CASSPRDTGANVLTF. DNA of the CDR3: TGCGCCAGCAGCCCAAGGGACACTGGGGCCAACGTCCTGACTTTC.

This chain joins TRBV11-2 and TRBJ1-5, with D perhaps TRBD1 (5 bases). V was shortened by 5 bases and J by 4 bases, with 12 bases between the two germline ends. The CDR3 covers 14 residues. Per germline, CDR1 SGHAT and CDR2 FQNNGV. The CDR3: CASSQDMGNQPQHF. As DNA, the CDR3 is TGTGCCAGCAGCCAGGACATGGGGAATCAGCCCCAGCATTTT.

On this clone itself: The same CDR3 arises from other DNA sequences in this sample as well. The chain is built from TRBV5-4 and TRBJ2-3; D is undetermined. CDR1 and CDR2 (germline): SGHNT, YYREEE (reference sequence). The V gene lost 3 bases and the J gene lost 1 base, with 9 bases spanning the gap. The CDR3 is made up of 14 amino acids. The CDR3 loop is CASSSGRGTDTQYF. In nucleotides, the CDR3 is TGTGCCAGCAGCTCCGGTCGGGGCACAGATACGCAGTATTTT. Using reference TRBV5-4 and TRBJ2-3 for the parts outside the CDR3, the full variable domain is ETGVTQSPTHLIKTRGQQVTLRCSSQSGHNTVSWYQQALGQGPQFIFQYYREEENGRGNFPPRFSGLQFPNYSSELNVNALELDDSALYLCASSSGRGTDTQYFGPGTRLTVL.

The chain recombines TRBV28 with TRBJ2-4; D unclear. Germline V gene lookup returns CDR1 MDHEN and CDR2 SYDVKM. This CDR3 comprises 12 residues. V lost 4 bases, J lost 8 bases, and 9 bases lay in between. CDR3 in amino acids: CASSSTRDIQYF. Written as DNA, the CDR3 is TGTGCCAGCAGTTCAACACGGGACATTCAGTACTTC.

The J gene is TRBJ2-3, the V gene TRBV7-3; 13 bases fit TRBD2. The CDR3 has 15 amino acids. Germline V gives CDR1 SGHTA, CDR2 FQGTGA. Trimming at V came to 10 bases and at J to 2 bases, leaving 6 bases not matched to a gene. CDR3 residues: CATALAGGPTDTQYF. CDR3 nucleotide sequence: TGTGCCACCGCACTAGCGGGAGGGCCCACAGATACGCAGTATTTT. Using reference TRBV7-3 and TRBJ2-3 for the parts outside the CDR3, the full variable domain is GAGVSQTPSNKVTEKGKYVELRCDPISGHTALYWYRQSLGQGPEFLIYFQGTGAADDSGLPNDRFFAVRPEGSVSTLKIQRTERGDSAVYLCATALAGGPTDTQYFGPGTRLTVL.

The chain recombines TRBV29-1 with TRBJ2-1; TRBD2 might be the D (5 bases). The CDR3 loop spans 14 amino acids. The germline CDR1 and CDR2 sequences are SQVTM and ANQGSEA. Trimming stripped 4 bases from V and 1 base from J, with 11 bases between. The DNA of the CDR3 is TGCAGCGTTGTGTCGGGGTGGTCCTACAATGAGCAGTTCTTC. It encodes CSVVSGWSYNEQFF.

The chain links TRBV7-3 to TRBJ1-2, with D perhaps TRBD1 (5 bases). There are 12 residues in the CDR3. Germline V gene data show CDR1 as SGHTA and CDR2 as FQGTGA. The germline V and J ends were trimmed by 4 bases and 11 bases, with 14 bases remaining between them. CDR3 nucleotides: TGTGCCAGCAGCTCGACTGGGGGGTTGTACACCTTC. Its protein product is CASSSTGGLYTF.

Of note for this clone: Additional DNA sequences in this sample encode the identical CDR3. V is TRBV7-6 and J is TRBJ2-5; D is unresolved. Germline CDR1 and CDR2: SGHVS and FNYEAQ. The ends were cut back, 3 bases at V and 2 bases at J, with 7 bases in the middle. The CDR3 contains 13 residues. The CDR3 protein is CASSFRRQETQYF. CDR3 nucleotides: TGTGCCAGCAGCTTTCGGCGGCAAGAGACCCAGTACTTC. The variable domain in full, completed from reference TRBV7-6 and TRBJ2-5, reads GAGVSQSPRYKVTKRGQDVALRCDPISGHVSLYWYRQALGQGPEFLTYFNYEAQQDKSGLPNDRFSAERPEGSISTLTIQRTEQRDSAMYRCASSFRRQETQYFGPGTRLLVL.